These 9 T cell receptor beta chains share one sample of origin, sequenced in a study of blood T cells in healthy people across ages. Alongside a J-beta primer mix, a sample-barcoded 5' primer served in a second PCR lasting roughly 6 to 11 cycles. Each CDR3 protein is one row after TCRdb ran MiXCR on the 5' RACE reads. The profile shows around 1,000,000 distinct CDR3 sequences, around 27% of them singletons. This sample was also put to use in a study of T cells of mothers and their children.

Sequencing was carried out using blood. These receptors were taken from a girl aged 2-15 years in good health.

V is TRBV7-9 and J is TRBJ2-7, with D perhaps assigned TRBD1 or TRBD2 (5 bases each). V was clipped by 5 bases and J by 5 bases, with 22 bases between them. Germline V lookup: CDR1 SEHNR, CDR2 FQNEAQ (reference sequence). CDR3 length: 16 amino acids. CDR3 residues: CASSALTGTRRDEQYF. The CDR3 DNA sequence: TGTGCCAGCAGCGCATTAACCGGGACGCGTCGGGACGAGCAGTACTTC.

This clonotype occurred once. The V gene is TRBV4-2, the J gene TRBJ2-1, with a weak D call TRBD2 (6 bases). The germline gives CDR1 LGHNA, CDR2 YNFKEQ. Trimming stripped 0 bases from V and 1 base from J, with 10 bases between. The CDR3 consists of 16 residues. The CDR3 sequence is CASSQEVADSYNEQFF. The CDR3 DNA reads TGTGCCAGCAGCCAAGAGGTAGCGGATTCCTACAATGAGCAGTTCTTC.

This chain links TRBV7-8 with TRBJ2-7; D unresolved. CDR1 SGHVS and CDR2 FQNEAQ come from the germline V gene. This CDR3 spans 13 amino acids. Trimming stripped 1 base from V and 2 bases from J, with 6 bases between. CDR3 region: CASSLDLAYEQYF. The CDR3 DNA reads as TGTGCCAGCAGCTTAGACCTAGCCTACGAGCAGTACTTC.

This chain connects TRBV27 to TRBJ2-5; a weak D match, TRBD2 (6 bases). The CDR3 consists of 16 residues. Germline CDR1 is MNHEY and CDR2 is SMNVEV (reference sequence). The ends were cut back, 5 bases at V and 5 bases at J, with 21 bases in the middle. The CDR3 region has the DNA TGTGCCAGCAGTCACGATGGGCTCACCGGGGGTGAGACCCAGTACTTC. The encoded protein is CASSHDGLTGGETQYF.

The gene calls are TRBV4-1 and TRBJ2-3, with unresolved D. The V gene lost 1 base and the J gene lost 5 bases, with 10 bases spanning the gap. CDR1 and CDR2 from the germline V gene are MGHRA and YSYEKL. The CDR3 has 14 residues. The CDR3 sequence: CASSQGASGDTQYF. Here the CDR3 DNA reads TGCGCCAGCAGCCAAGGGGCGAGTGGAGATACGCAGTATTTT.

The chain recombines TRBV6-6 with TRBJ1-4; weak D call: TRBD1 (5 bases). Trimming took 2 bases from V and 4 from J, leaving 11 bases between them. CDR1 and CDR2 (germline): MNHNY, SVGAGI (reference sequence). The CDR3 extends over 15 amino acids. CDR3 protein: CASSYEGTLNEKLFF. The CDR3 DNA follows: TGTGCCAGCAGTTACGAGGGGACGCTTAATGAAAAACTGTTTTTT.

A few counts support this clonotype. This chain uses TRBV5-1 with TRBJ2-2; D tentatively reads TRBD1 or TRBD2 (5 bases each). Germline assignment: CDR1 SGHRS and CDR2 YFSETQ. This CDR3 has 15 residues. V shed 4 bases and J shed 7 bases, with 17 bases lying between them. The CDR3 sequence is CASSIYRDGLGELFF. The CDR3 nucleotides read TGCGCCAGCAGCATCTACCGGGACGGACTCGGGGAGCTGTTTTTT. The full variable domain, in which reference TRBV5-1 and TRBJ2-2 provide the parts outside the CDR3, is KAGVTQTPRYLIKTRGQQVTLSCSPISGHRSVSWYQQTPGQGLQFLFEYFSETQRNKGNFPGRFSGRQFSNSRSEMNVSTLELGDSALYLCASSIYRDGLGELFFGEGSRLTVL.

This clonotype was observed a few times. The chain links TRBV5-5 to TRBJ1-2; D remains unclear. CDR3 length: 13 residues. Per germline, CDR1 SGHKS and CDR2 YYEKEE (reference sequence). V lost 3 bases and J 8 bases, leaving 14 bases between the germline ends. The CDR3 DNA reads as TGTGCCAGCAGCTCAAGTCCAGGTTACGGCTACACCTTC. It encodes CASSSSPGYGYTF.

V gene TRBV5-1 combines with J gene TRBJ1-3, with no clear D. The CDR3 sequence is 15 residues long. Germline V gene data show CDR1 as SGHRS and CDR2 as YFSETQ. Between the trimmed V and J ends, which lost 0 bases and 2 bases, there was a span of 9 bases. The CDR3 bases are TGCGCCAGCAGCTTGGGATCCCCTACTGGAAACACCATATATTTT. The encoded protein is CASSLGSPTGNTIYF.